The clone carrying this T cell receptor (beta chain) was counted between two and nine times. From RNA transcripts, TCR beta CDR3 regions were amplified. Using the HTBI primer set, a first-round RT-PCR was run on the TCR CDR3. TCRdb used MiXCR to reprocess the multiplex PCR reads, holding one entry per CDR3 protein. In the table there are 300,000 to 400,000 distinct CDR3 sequences, around a fifth of which are singletons. This specimen belongs to a study of T cells in Graves' hyperthyroidism and ophthalmopathy. At the level of the study: Once the initial diagnosis was made, peripheral blood was obtained before any treatment.

The CDR3 has 13 amino acids. The V gene lost 7 bases and the J gene lost 5 bases, with 14 bases spanning the gap. The germline CDR1 and CDR2 sequences are LNHDA and SQIVND (reference sequence). The sequence was obtained from a woman aged 45-60 years with Graves' hyperthyroidism. Sequenced input: blood. The V call is TRBV19, the J call TRBJ1-1; D uncertain. The CDR3 sequence is CASNTGVLTEAFF. CDR3 nucleotide sequence: TGTGCCAGTAATACGGGAGTTCTAACTGAAGCTTTCTTT.